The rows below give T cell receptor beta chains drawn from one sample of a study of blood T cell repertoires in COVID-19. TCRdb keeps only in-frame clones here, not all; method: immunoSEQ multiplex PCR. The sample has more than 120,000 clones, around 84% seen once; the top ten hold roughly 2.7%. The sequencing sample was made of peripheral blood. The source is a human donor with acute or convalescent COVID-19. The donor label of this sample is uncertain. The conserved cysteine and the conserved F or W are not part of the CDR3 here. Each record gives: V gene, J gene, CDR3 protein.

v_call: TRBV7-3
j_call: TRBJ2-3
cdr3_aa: ASSLTRTSGTDTQY

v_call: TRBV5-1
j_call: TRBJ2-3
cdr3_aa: ASSLGRTGLDTQY

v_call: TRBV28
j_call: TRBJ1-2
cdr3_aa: ANQPGTLRGSYGYT

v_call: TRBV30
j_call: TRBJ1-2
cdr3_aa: ASDGGWYGYT

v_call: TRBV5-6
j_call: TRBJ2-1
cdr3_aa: ASSFLAGNEQF

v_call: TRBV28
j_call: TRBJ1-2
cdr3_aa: ASTSLGTGGYGYT

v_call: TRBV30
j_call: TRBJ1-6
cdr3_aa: AWCPSESPLH

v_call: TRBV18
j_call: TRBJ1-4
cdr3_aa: ASSSSGNGEKLF

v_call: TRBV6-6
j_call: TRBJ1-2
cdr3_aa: ASSYSTGQQDYGYT

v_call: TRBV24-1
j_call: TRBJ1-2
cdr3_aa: ATSDAGTGRISQGYT

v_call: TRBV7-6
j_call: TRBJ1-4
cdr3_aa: ASSWGGMREKLF

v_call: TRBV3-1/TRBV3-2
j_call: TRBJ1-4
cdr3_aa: ASSQVDPGVEKLF

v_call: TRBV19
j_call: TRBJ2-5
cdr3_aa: ASSKGVAVLPSETQY

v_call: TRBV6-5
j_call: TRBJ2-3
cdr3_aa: ASSPSGGPDTQY

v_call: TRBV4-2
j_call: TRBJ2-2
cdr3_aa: ASSQAQPGQSTGELF

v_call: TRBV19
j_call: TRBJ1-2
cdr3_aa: ASSSGQGNYGYT

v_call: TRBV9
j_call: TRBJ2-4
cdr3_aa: ASSAQGGTGIQY

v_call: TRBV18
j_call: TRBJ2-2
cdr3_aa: ASSLGQGAGELF

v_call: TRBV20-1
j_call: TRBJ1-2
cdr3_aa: SASPGPYGYT

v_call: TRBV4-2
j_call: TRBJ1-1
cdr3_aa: ASSPRAAGTGHTEAF

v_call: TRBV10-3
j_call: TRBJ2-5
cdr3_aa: AISESRAQETQY

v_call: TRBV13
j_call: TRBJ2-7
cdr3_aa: ASSSERTPRSSGQY

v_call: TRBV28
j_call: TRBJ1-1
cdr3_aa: ASRDSTGRDAF

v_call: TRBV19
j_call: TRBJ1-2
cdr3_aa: ATKWTVLNGYT

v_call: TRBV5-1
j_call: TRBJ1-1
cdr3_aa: ASSLPGGGTEAF

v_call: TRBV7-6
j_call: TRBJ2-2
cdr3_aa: ASSKRENTGELF

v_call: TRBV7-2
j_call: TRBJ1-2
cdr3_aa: ASSPGQGRGHGYT

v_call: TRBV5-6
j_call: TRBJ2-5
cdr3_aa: ASSRGTGIGETQY

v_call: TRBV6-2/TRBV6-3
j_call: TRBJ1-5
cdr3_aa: ASSYWTGGSNQPQH

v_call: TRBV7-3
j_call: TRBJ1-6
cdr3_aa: ASSSTGGAGSPLH

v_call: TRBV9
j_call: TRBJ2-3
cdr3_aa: ASSPRTGADTQY

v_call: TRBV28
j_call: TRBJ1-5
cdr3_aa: ASAAQNQPQH

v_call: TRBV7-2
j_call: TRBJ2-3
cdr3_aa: ASSLWGLAGGPSDTQY

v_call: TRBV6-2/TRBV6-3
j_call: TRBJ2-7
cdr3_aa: ASSSGLAGLYEQY

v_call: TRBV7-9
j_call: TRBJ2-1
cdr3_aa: ASSLGPAGGRNEQF

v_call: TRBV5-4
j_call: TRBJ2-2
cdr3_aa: ASSFSTTPNTGELF

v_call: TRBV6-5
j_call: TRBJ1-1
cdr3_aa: ASIRQANSPTGAF

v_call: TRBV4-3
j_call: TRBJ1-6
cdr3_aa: ASSPETGYGSPLH

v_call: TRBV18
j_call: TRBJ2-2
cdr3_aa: ASSPGAQENTGELF

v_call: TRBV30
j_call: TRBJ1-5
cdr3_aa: AWVDRVVGQPQH

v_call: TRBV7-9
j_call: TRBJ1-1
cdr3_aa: ASSLAAGEAF

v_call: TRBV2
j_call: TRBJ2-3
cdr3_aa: ASSGPRTLTDTQY

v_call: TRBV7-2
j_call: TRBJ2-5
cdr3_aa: ASSRSSEETQY

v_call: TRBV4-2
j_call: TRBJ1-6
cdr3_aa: ASSQDSGPPYNSPLH

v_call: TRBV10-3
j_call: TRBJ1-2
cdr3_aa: AISEGTGVDYT

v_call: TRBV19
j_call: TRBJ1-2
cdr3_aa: ASSPPQALDGYT

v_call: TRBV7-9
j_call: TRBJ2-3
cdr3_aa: ASSFRSDTQY

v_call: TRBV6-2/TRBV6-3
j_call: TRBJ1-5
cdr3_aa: ASSTLPGGSNQPQH

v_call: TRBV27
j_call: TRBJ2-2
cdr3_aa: ASRPAGATGELF

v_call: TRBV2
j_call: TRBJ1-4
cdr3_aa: ASIWSPHNEKLF

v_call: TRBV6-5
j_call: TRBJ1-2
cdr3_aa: ASSYLGGAGGYT

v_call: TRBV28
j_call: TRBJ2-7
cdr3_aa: ASRTGESGQY

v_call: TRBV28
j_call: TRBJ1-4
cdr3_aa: ASSVDTDEKLF